This T cell receptor beta chain came from a study of Graves' ophthalmopathy and Graves' hyperthyroidism. Regarding the study as a whole: In blood, most expanded thyroid clonotypes above 0.001 frequency were also detected. For predicting ophthalmopathy progression, the model had nearly 71% sensitivity and nearly 75% specificity.

The study amplified TCR beta CDR3 regions using RNA transcripts. Following a first-round RT-PCR that used HTBI primers, a second-round multiplex PCR was carried out. TCRdb reanalysed the multiplex PCR reads using MiXCR and keeps one entry per CDR3 protein. The table includes hundreds of thousands of distinct CDR3 sequences, roughly 21% detected once. This CDR3 contains 11 residues. Germline CDR1 SNHLY, CDR2 FYNNEI. V lost 3 bases and J 7 bases, leaving 7 bases between the germline ends. Newly diagnosed, the hyperthyroidism patients had under 2 months' duration and were aged 18 to 65. Physicians reached a diagnosis by relying on clinical symptoms, serum thyroxine, TRAb, thyroid ultrasound and orbital computed tomography. Comment on this clonotype: The target antigen is unknown.

The sequenced sample consisted of peripheral blood. The rearrangement joins TRBV2 to TRBJ2-7, with D hard to call. This clonotype was obtained from a woman between 18 and 29 years old with stable Graves' hyperthyroidism. CDR3 residues: CASSEWTEQYF. DNA of the CDR3: TGTGCCAGCAGTGAGTGGACGGAGCAGTACTTC.